This T cell receptor (beta chain) was sequenced for a study of control samples from healthy donors and cancer patients. This CDR3 has 15 residues. V gave up 3 bases and J gave up 8 bases, with 19 bases separating them. Germline V gives CDR1 SGHAT, CDR2 FQNNGV. A few counts support this clone. Measured with immunoSEQ multiplex PCR; TCRdb has only the in-frame clones, and not every one. This repertoire shows about 100,000 clones, about 90% found once; its top ten account for 15% to 20%. V usage is TRBV11-2 and J usage is TRBJ1-2; D unresolved. The sample taken for sequencing was blood. The sequence was obtained from a woman in her forties or fifties in good health. Here the CDR3 DNA reads TGTGCCAGCAGCTTGGCCAATGTGGGAAGAGGAGGCTACACCTTC. Residues: CASSLANVGRGGYTF.